The 31 T cell receptor beta chains given below trace back to one sample, sequenced in a study of shared clonotypes between healthy human individuals. TCRdb keeps only in-frame clones here, not all; method: immunoSEQ multiplex PCR. The data show roughly 2.6 million clones, with approximately 90% seen just once and about 0.13% held by the top ten. The sample was naive CD4+ T cells sorted from blood. Stated subset: CD45RA+ positively selected. The receptor source for this set is a man younger than 35 in good health.

The chain combines TRBV5-1 with TRBJ1-5, with unresolved D. The V gene lost 0 bases and the J gene lost 6 bases, with 10 bases spanning the gap. Germline V gene data show CDR1 as SGHRS and CDR2 as YFSETQ. This CDR3 spans 14 amino acids. The CDR3 sequence: CASSLELGAQPQHF. The CDR3 nucleotides are TGCGCCAGCAGCTTGGAGTTGGGAGCTCAGCCCCAGCATTTT.

The V gene is TRBV30, the J gene TRBJ2-3; TRBD2 might be the D (6 bases). V was pared by 2 bases and J by 2 bases, with 14 bases between. Germline V gene lookup returns CDR1 GTSNPN and CDR2 SVGIG (reference sequence). The CDR3 runs to 15 residues. The CDR3 spells CAWSPGDLFTDTQYF. The CDR3 DNA sequence: TGTGCCTGGAGTCCGGGGGACCTATTCACAGATACGCAGTATTTT. Full variable domain (rest looked up from reference TRBV30 and TRBJ2-3): SQTIHQWPATLVQPVGSPLSLECTVEGTSNPNLYWYRQAAGRGLQLLFYSVGIGQISSEVPQNLSASRPQDRQFILSSKKLLLSDSGFYLCAWSPGDLFTDTQYFGPGTRLTVL.

This chain joins TRBV10-3 and TRBJ2-1, with TRBD2 matching 7 bases. Germline V gives CDR1 ENHRY, CDR2 SYGVKD. The trim removed 0 bases at V and 5 bases at J, leaving 4 bases unmatched. The CDR3 spans 15 residues. The chain's CDR3 is CAISESTSRDNEQFF. As DNA, the CDR3 is TGTGCCATCAGTGAGTCGACTAGCCGGGACAATGAGCAGTTCTTC.

This chain uses TRBV11-2 with TRBJ2-5; 13 bases align to TRBD2. Germline V CDR1 and CDR2: SGHAT, FQNNGV. With 5 bases clipped from V and 5 bases from J, the junction kept 11 bases outside the gene matches. The CDR3 has 17 amino acids. CDR3 coding DNA: TGTGCCAGCAGCCCCGGGACTAGCGGGACCCCACTCGAGACCCAGTACTTC. Amino acid sequence: CASSPGTSGTPLETQYF.

This clone was seen only once. This chain links TRBV6-5 with TRBJ2-3, with D perhaps TRBD1 or TRBD2 (5 bases each). The V and J ends lost 5 bases and 4 bases respectively, with 10 bases between them. CDR3 length: 13 residues. From germline, CDR1 is MNHEY and CDR2 SVGAGI. The CDR3 DNA reads TGTGCCAGCAGTCGGGACCCGGCAGATACGCAGTATTTT. Translated, it gives CASSRDPADTQYF.

The V and J genes are TRBV5-1 and TRBJ2-1; D might be TRBD1 (6 bases). The CDR3 has 15 amino acids. The ends were cut back, 6 bases at V and 3 bases at J, with 16 bases in the middle. Per germline, CDR1 SGHRS and CDR2 YFSETQ. The CDR3, as DNA: TGCGCCAGCACAGTACAGGGATCAATCTACAATGAGCAGTTCTTC. Translated, it gives CASTVQGSIYNEQFF.

Regarding this clone: Other DNA sequences within the sample encode an identical CDR3. The rearrangement uses TRBV11-2 and TRBJ1-5, with D possibly TRBD1 on 5 matching bases. V was pared by 3 bases and J by 1 base, with 7 bases between. The CDR3 runs to 14 residues. Germline loops: CDR1 SGHAT, CDR2 FQNNGV. CDR3: CASSFDSSNQPQHF. The CDR3 coding sequence is TGTGCCAGCAGCTTCGACAGCAGCAATCAGCCCCAGCATTTT.

J is TRBJ1-5 and V is TRBV18; 9 nucleotides agree with TRBD1. This CDR3 comprises 15 residues. Germline V gives CDR1 KGHSH, CDR2 LQKENI. V lost 2 bases to trimming and J lost 3 bases; unmatched junction nucleotides: 2. The CDR3 bases are TGTGCCAGCTCACCAAGGACAGGGGACAATCAGCCCCAGCATTTT. This encodes CASSPRTGDNQPQHF. The whole variable domain, remainder taken from reference TRBV18 and TRBJ1-5, is NAGVMQNPRHLVRRRGQEARLRCSPMKGHSHVYWYRQLPEEGLKFMVYLQKENIIDESGMPKERFSAEFPKEGPSILRIQQVVRGDSAAYFCASSPRTGDNQPQHFGDGTRLSIL.

About this clone itself: The same CDR3 is also encoded by other DNA sequences in this sample. The chain has TRBV5-4 and TRBJ2-7; possibly TRBD1 for D (6 bases). Trimming took off 2 bases at V and 0 bases at J, with 6 bases between the two ends. CDR1 and CDR2 from the germline V gene are SGHNT and YYREEE (reference sequence). This CDR3 is 13 amino acids long. The CDR3 nucleotides are TGTGCCAGCAGCTTACAGGGCTCCTACGAGCAGTACTTC. This gives the protein CASSLQGSYEQYF.

For this clone: Within the sample, other DNA sequences also encode this same CDR3. This chain uses TRBV10-3 with TRBJ2-2; D may be TRBD1 (5 bases). Germline CDR1 ENHRY, CDR2 SYGVKD. V was pared by 0 bases and J by 1 base, with 9 bases between. The CDR3 spans 16 residues. This CDR3 reads CAISESGQGNTGELFF. The CDR3 nucleotides read TGTGCCATCAGTGAGTCAGGGCAGGGGAACACCGGGGAGCTGTTTTTT.

The chain joins TRBV21-1 to TRBJ1-6; TRBD1 is the table's D call, not checked against the DNA. TRBV21-1 is a pseudogene locus. The CDR3 loop spans 15 amino acids. Written as DNA, the CDR3 is TGTGCCAGCAGCAGGAACAGGGGCCAAATACGGCCCCTCCACTTT. Protein: CASSRNRGQIRPLHF.

The chain uses TRBV2 and TRBJ2-2; D call uncertain. Germline CDR1 SNHLY, CDR2 FYNNEI. V was shortened by 4 bases and J by 5 bases, with 11 bases between the two germline ends. The CDR3 runs to 14 residues. The CDR3 nucleotides are TGTGCCAGCAGTGGGAGAGGCTTGACCGGGGAGCTGTTTTTT. It specifies CASSGRGLTGELFF.

V gene TRBV7-6 combines with J gene TRBJ2-5; 10 bases are a match to TRBD1. The assigned J gene may be wrong: the sequence end matches TRBJ2-7 better. Germline loops: CDR1 SGHVS, CDR2 FNYEAQ. CDR3 length: 14 amino acids. The CDR3 nucleotides are TGTGCCAGCAGCTTAGGACAGGGGGCCTCCGAGCAGTACTTC. It encodes CASSLGQGASEQYF.

This chain joins TRBV5-6 and TRBJ2-7; D not certain. The CDR3 is made up of 15 amino acids. The V end was cut by 4 bases, the J end by 0 bases, with 14 bases between. Germline V gives CDR1 SGHDT, CDR2 YYEEEE. CDR3 DNA: TGTGCCAGCAGCCCCCGTTCGGGTAGCTCCTACGAGCAGTACTTC. This encodes CASSPRSGSSYEQYF.

This clone was picked up one time. V gene TRBV6-6 combines with J gene TRBJ1-5; D not resolved. With 2 bases removed from V and 0 bases from J, the gap between germline ends came to 8 bases. This CDR3 has 15 amino acids. From germline, CDR1 is MNHNY and CDR2 SVGAGI (reference sequence). CDR3 in DNA: TGTGCCAGCAGTTACGATCCTTATAGCAATCAGCCCCAGCATTTT. Encoded protein: CASSYDPYSNQPQHF.

This clone was recorded once. The CDR3 sequence is CASSSEGQGVEQYF. In nucleotides, the CDR3 is TGTGCCAGCAGTTCCGAGGGACAGGGGGTTGAGCAGTACTTC. This sequence joins TRBV6-6 and TRBJ2-7; 11 bases align to TRBD1. The CDR3 is 14 residues long. Germline V gene lookup returns CDR1 MNHNY and CDR2 SVGAGI (reference sequence). Germline trimming cut 4 bases from V and 7 bases from J; bases unmatched to any gene: 6.

A remark on this clone: The junction does not match germline at one end; this may be a read error. The chain carries TRBV7-3 and TRBJ2-5, with D possibly TRBD1 on 6 matching bases. The CDR3 loop spans 15 amino acids. The germline gives CDR1 SGHTA, CDR2 FQGTGA. CDR3 loop: CASSLTGGPGESQYF. CDR3 nucleotide sequence: TGTGCCAGCAGCTTAACTGGGGGACCAGGGGAGAGCCAGTACTTC.

The chain recombines TRBV5-1 with TRBJ1-2; TRBD1 matches 10 bases. In germline, CDR1 is SGHRS, CDR2 YFSETQ. With V trimmed by 4 bases and J by 0 bases, 12 bases remained unmatched. The CDR3 is 18 amino acids. CDR3 residues: CASSQNGGQGVSNYGYTF. DNA of the CDR3: TGCGCCAGCAGCCAAAACGGAGGACAGGGGGTCTCTAACTATGGCTACACCTTC.

J is TRBJ2-1 and V is TRBV9; 10 positions agree with TRBD2. CDR1 and CDR2 (germline): SGDLS, YYNGEE. The length of the CDR3 is 16 residues. Germline trimming cut 3 bases from V and 2 bases from J; bases unmatched to any gene: 5. CDR3 sequence reads: CASSALAGDTYNEQFF. CDR3 sequence (DNA): TGTGCCAGCAGCGCTCTAGCGGGAGACACCTACAATGAGCAGTTCTTC.

In its sample, this clone was seen once. Other DNA sequences from this sample encode an identical CDR3 as well. The J gene is TRBJ2-5, the V gene TRBV7-9; the match to TRBD2 covers 10 bases. V lost 5 bases and J lost 5; bases outside the gene matches: 5. CDR1 is SEHNR, CDR2 FQNEAQ, per germline (reference sequence). CDR3 length: 14 residues. The chain's CDR3 is CASSPSGGGETQYF. The CDR3 coding sequence is TGTGCCAGCAGCCCTAGCGGGGGCGGGGAGACCCAGTACTTC.

The V gene is TRBV7-9, the J gene TRBJ1-6; D uncertain. Between the trimmed V and J ends, which lost 1 base and 12 bases, there was a span of 7 bases. The CDR3 totals 12 residues. Germline V gene data show CDR1 as SEHNR and CDR2 as FQNEAQ (reference sequence). The CDR3 nucleotides read TGTGCCAGCAGCTTAGTAACCAGACCCCTCCACTTT. Its translation is CASSLVTRPLHF.

The gene calls are TRBV6-6 and TRBJ2-2; no clear D. The CDR3 loop spans 14 amino acids. V was shortened by 2 bases and J by 1 base, with 5 bases between the two germline ends. Germline assignment: CDR1 MNHNY and CDR2 SVGAGI (reference sequence). Written as DNA, the CDR3 is TGTGCCAGCAGTTACACCGAGAACACCGGGGAGCTGTTTTTT. Translated, it gives CASSYTENTGELFF.

The chain uses TRBV7-2 and TRBJ2-7; TRBD2 aligns across 8 bases. The CDR3 totals 14 residues. Germline V gene data show CDR1 as SGHTA and CDR2 as FQGNSA. After removal of 6 bases from V and 4 bases from J, the junction contained 8 bases not matched to a gene. The CDR3 bases are TGTGCCAGCAGTACTACTAGCGGAAGGTACGAGCAGTACTTC. This gives the protein CASSTTSGRYEQYF. Supplemented by reference TRBV7-2 and TRBJ2-7, the full variable domain reads GAGVSQSPSNKVTEKGKDVELRCDPISGHTALYWYRQSLGQGLEFLIYFQGNSAPDKSGLPSDRFSAERTGGSVSTLTIQRTQQEDSAVYLCASSTTSGRYEQYFGPGTRLTVT.

This clone was counted a single time. The chain uses TRBV5-4 and TRBJ1-2; 11 nucleotides agree with TRBD1. The V gene's germline CDR1 is SGHNT and CDR2 YYREEE (reference sequence). This CDR3 region has 15 residues. The V segment lost 4 bases and the J segment 8 bases; nucleotides outside the gene matches: 10. The CDR3 loop is CASSTGQGALWGYTF. The CDR3 DNA is TGTGCCAGCAGCACCGGACAGGGGGCGCTTTGGGGCTACACCTTC.

About this clone: Other DNA sequences in this specimen translate into the identical CDR3. V and J are TRBV2 and TRBJ2-3; D tentatively fits TRBD1 or TRBD2 (5 bases each). The CDR3 spans 15 residues. V dropped 6 bases and J dropped 1 base, with 14 bases sitting between them. Looked up from germline, CDR1 is SNHLY and CDR2 is FYNNEI. This CDR3 is CASSPGRGGTDTQYF. As DNA, the CDR3 is TGTGCCAGCAGCCCCGGACGAGGGGGCACAGATACGCAGTATTTT.

The chain is built from TRBV4-3 and TRBJ1-2; TRBD1 matches at 12 bases. CDR1 and CDR2 (germline): LGHNA, YSLEER. CDR3 length equals 17 residues. With 0 bases clipped from V and 4 bases from J, the junction kept 6 bases outside the gene matches. Here the CDR3 DNA reads TGCGCCAGCAGCCAAGAACCGGGACAGGGGGCCAGCTATGGCTACACCTTC. Its translation is CASSQEPGQGASYGYTF.

The chain couples TRBV10-3 to TRBJ2-3; a possible D gene is TRBD2 (6 bases). Germline V lookup: CDR1 ENHRY, CDR2 SYGVKD. The CDR3 is 14 residues long. The ends were cut back, 3 bases at V and 2 bases at J, with 9 bases in the middle. CDR3 in DNA: TGTGCCATCAGTGACGGAGGGACCACAGATACGCAGTATTTT. Its translation is CAISDGGTTDTQYF.

This clone came up a few times. V usage is TRBV18 and J usage is TRBJ1-5; D may be TRBD1 (6 bases). The CDR3 has 14 residues. Germline CDR1 and CDR2: KGHSH and LQKENI. The ends were cut back, 4 bases at V and 3 bases at J, with 10 bases in the middle. The CDR3 nucleotides read TGTGCCAGCTCACGATCAGGGGACAATCAGCCCCAGCATTTT. Its translation: CASSRSGDNQPQHF.

The chain uses TRBV13 and TRBJ2-7; D call uncertain. V lost 2 bases and J 7 bases, leaving 9 bases between the germline ends. The CDR3 spans 12 residues. Germline V gene sequence: CDR1 PRHDT, CDR2 FYEKMQ (reference sequence). The CDR3 DNA is TGTGCCAGCAGCTTACACATGAGGGAGCAGTACTTC. Translation: CASSLHMREQYF.

The V and J genes are TRBV11-2 and TRBJ2-7; 7 bases match TRBD2. Germline assignment: CDR1 SGHAT and CDR2 FQNNGV. The CDR3 length is 15 residues. V trimming: 1 base; J trimming: 4 bases; junction bases outside the gene matches: 7. The CDR3 is CASSLAGTNGYEQYF. The DNA for the CDR3 is TGTGCCAGCAGCTTAGCAGGGACTAACGGGTACGAGCAGTACTTC.

The chain has TRBV19 and TRBJ1-4; D call uncertain. CDR1 and CDR2 (germline): LNHDA, SQIVND (reference sequence). This CDR3 is 15 amino acids long. The V and J ends lost 7 bases and 1 base respectively, with 13 bases between them. The CDR3, as DNA: TGTGCCAGTACCTCCAAAGGGCTAACTAATGAAAAACTGTTTTTT. This encodes CASTSKGLTNEKLFF.